This T cell receptor beta chain derives from a study of shared clonotypes between healthy human individuals. General study findings and limits: Specimens sampled were limited to blood, with tissue repertoires likely differing.

In the source study's methods: Filtering differed since immunoSEQ provided only junctions, with no quality scores. Clones were sequenced by immunoSEQ multiplex PCR, and TCRdb holds only the in-frame ones, with some missing. The DNA was the basis for D and trimming; V, J and clone size are from that table. The sample holds some 500,000 clones, 79% seen once. Details on this clone: Its antigen is not known.

This CDR3 is built from 15 residues. Germline assignment: CDR1 MNHNS and CDR2 SASEGT. Sequencing input: PBMCs. This chain joins TRBV6-1 and TRBJ2-5; TRBD2 matches at 11 bases. The closer fit of TRBJ2-7 to the DNA end suggests the J call may be wrong. This receptor was obtained from a woman in her thirties or forties in good health. Some clones in this sample may be carry-over from other donors' samples. The CDR3 DNA is TGTGCCAGCGAAGGAACTAGCGGGAGTTCCTACGAGCAGTACTTC. Residues: CASEGTSGSSYEQYF.